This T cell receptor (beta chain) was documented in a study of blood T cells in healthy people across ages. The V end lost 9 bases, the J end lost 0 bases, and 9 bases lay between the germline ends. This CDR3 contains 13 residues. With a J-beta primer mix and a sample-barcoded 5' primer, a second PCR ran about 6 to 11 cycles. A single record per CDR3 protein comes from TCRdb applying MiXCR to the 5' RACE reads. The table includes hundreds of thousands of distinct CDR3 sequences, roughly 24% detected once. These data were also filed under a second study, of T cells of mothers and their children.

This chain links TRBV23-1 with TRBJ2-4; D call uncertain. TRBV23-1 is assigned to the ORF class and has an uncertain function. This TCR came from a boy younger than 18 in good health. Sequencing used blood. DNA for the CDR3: TGCGCCAGAAAGCCCCGAGCCAAAAACATTCAGTACTTC. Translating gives CARKPRAKNIQYF.